Described below is a single T cell receptor (beta chain) sequence and its context. Germline loops: CDR1 MNHEY, CDR2 SVGAGI. V lost 2 bases, J lost 1 base, and 5 bases lay in between. CDR3 length: 13 residues. TCRdb fed the 5' RACE reads into MiXCR, producing one record per CDR3 protein. The repertoire consists of roughly 66,000 distinct CDR3 sequences, with roughly 9% occurring once and the leading ten covering roughly 3.2%. The sample belongs to a study of early T cells in non-severe SARS-CoV-2 infection. Material: whole blood. This receptor was obtained from an adult who was a healthcare worker with PCR-confirmed SARS-CoV-2 infection or an uninfected control (not recorded which). The V call is TRBV6-5, the J call TRBJ1-1; D not certain. The CDR3 sequence: CASSYTENTEAFF. The CDR3 DNA follows: TGTGCCAGCAGTTACACTGAGAACACTGAAGCTTTCTTT.